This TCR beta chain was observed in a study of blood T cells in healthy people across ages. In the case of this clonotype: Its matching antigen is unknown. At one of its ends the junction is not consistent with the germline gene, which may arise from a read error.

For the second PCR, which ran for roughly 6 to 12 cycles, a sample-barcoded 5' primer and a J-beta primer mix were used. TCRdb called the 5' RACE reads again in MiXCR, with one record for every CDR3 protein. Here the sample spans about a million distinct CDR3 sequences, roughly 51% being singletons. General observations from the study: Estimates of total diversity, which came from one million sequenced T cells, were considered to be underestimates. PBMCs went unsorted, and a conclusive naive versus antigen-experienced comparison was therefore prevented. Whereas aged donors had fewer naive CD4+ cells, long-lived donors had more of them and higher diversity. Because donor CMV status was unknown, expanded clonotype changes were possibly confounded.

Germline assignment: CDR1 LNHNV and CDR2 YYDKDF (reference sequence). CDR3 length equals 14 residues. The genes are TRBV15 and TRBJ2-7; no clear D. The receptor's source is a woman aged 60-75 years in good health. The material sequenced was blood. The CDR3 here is CATSKGRSPYGQYF. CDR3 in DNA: TGTGCCACCAGCAAAGGACGTAGCCCCTACGGGCAGTACTTC.